The 26 T cell receptor beta chains listed next were all sequenced from one sample in a study of blood T cells in healthy people across ages. Primed by a sample-barcoded 5' primer and a J-beta primer mix, a second PCR proceeded for 7 to 11 cycles. TCRdb re-analysed the 5' RACE reads in MiXCR, keeping a single row per CDR3 protein. The top ten hold approximately 15% of the sample, which has around 650,000 distinct CDR3 sequences, 32% seen once. Sequenced input: blood. These TCRs come from a woman of 80 years or more in good health.

CDR3 sequence reads: CASGQTGPNYGYTF. The CDR3 DNA sequence: TGTGCCAGCGGACAGACAGGTCCTAACTATGGCTACACCTTC. The rearrangement uses TRBV7-9 and TRBJ1-2; TRBD1 might be the D (6 bases). Germline V gene sequence: CDR1 SEHNR, CDR2 FQNEAQ (reference sequence). This CDR3 spans 14 amino acids. V was shortened by 8 bases and J by 0 bases, with 13 bases between the two germline ends.

This clonotype was detected only a few times. This sequence joins TRBV6-5 and TRBJ1-6; D perhaps matches TRBD1 (6 bases). Looked up from germline, CDR1 is MNHEY and CDR2 is SVGAGI. Trimming took 0 bases from V and 0 from J, leaving 12 bases between them. CDR3 length: 18 amino acids. The CDR3 protein is CASSYSSGRGSYNSPLHF. The DNA of the CDR3 is TGTGCCAGCAGTTACTCGTCGGGCAGGGGCTCCTATAATTCACCCCTCCACTTT.

The V call is TRBV18, the J call TRBJ1-1; 8 nucleotides match TRBD1. Trimming removed 0 bases from V and 8 bases from J; junction bases left unmatched: 8. The length of the CDR3 is 15 residues. In germline, CDR1 is KGHSH, CDR2 LQKENI. The DNA of the CDR3 is TGTGCCAGCTCACCACCGGGTGCAGGGGGCAAGGAAGCTTTCTTT. This sequence encodes CASSPPGAGGKEAFF.

This clonotype has more than one count but fewer than ten. The genes are TRBV11-2 and TRBJ1-4; D possibly corresponds to TRBD1 (6 bases). Germline V CDR1 and CDR2: SGHAT, FQNNGV. Trimming stripped 5 bases from V and 6 bases from J, with 10 bases between. The CDR3 sequence is 13 residues long. The CDR3 DNA reads as TGTGCCAGCAGCCCACAGGGTGATGAAAAACTGTTTTTT. It codes for CASSPQGDEKLFF.

The chain links TRBV29-1 to TRBJ2-4; D ambiguous. The V and J ends lost 0 bases and 15 bases respectively, with 12 bases between them. Germline V gene data show CDR1 as SQVTM and CDR2 as ANQGSEA. The CDR3 has 11 residues. The CDR3 sequence: CSVEDANLGYF. The CDR3 DNA is TGCAGCGTTGAAGATGCGAACCTTGGGTACTTC. The full variable domain, its missing parts supplied by reference TRBV29-1 and TRBJ2-4, is SAVISQKPSRDICQRGTSLTIQCQVDSQVTMMFWYRQQPGQSLTLIATANQGSEATYESGFVIDKFPISRPNLTFSTLTVSNMSPEDSSIYLCSVEDANLGYFGAGTRLSVL.

Note on this clonotype: Just one base apart from a much larger clone, this may be a read error. J is TRBJ1-1 and V is TRBV10-3; the match to TRBD1 covers 8 bases. CDR3 size: 18 residues. Germline CDR1 ENHRY, CDR2 SYGVKD. The CDR3 loop reads CAISEPLGQVKMNTEVFF. The CDR3 DNA is TGTGCCATCAGTGAACCCCTGGGACAGGTAAAAATGAACACTGAAGTTTTCTTT.

The V call is TRBV20-1, the J call TRBJ1-4; 7 bases are shared with TRBD1. The CDR3 has 14 residues. Trimming removed 2 bases from V and 8 bases from J; junction bases left unmatched: 8. CDR1 is DFQATT, CDR2 SNEGSKA, per germline (reference sequence). For the CDR3, the DNA is TGCAGTGCTAGAAGCCGGGACAGTAACGAAAAACTGTTTTTT. Its protein product is CSARSRDSNEKLFF.

The genes are TRBV14 and TRBJ1-5; D unresolved. Germline-derived CDR1 and CDR2 are SGHDN and FVKESK. This CDR3 contains 17 residues. Trimming took off 0 bases at V and 5 bases at J, with 17 bases between the two ends. CDR3 coding DNA: TGTGCCAGCAGCCAAGAGTCCCCTTATAAGGCCCATCAGCCCCAGCATTTT. Protein product: CASSQESPYKAHQPQHF.

The V gene is TRBV2, the J gene TRBJ1-5, with unresolved D. The germline CDR1 and CDR2 sequences are SNHLY and FYNNEI. Trimming stripped 2 bases from V and 2 bases from J, with 7 bases between. The CDR3 is 14 amino acids. The CDR3 spells CASSETVGNQPQHF. The CDR3, as DNA: TGTGCCAGCAGTGAAACCGTAGGCAATCAGCCCCAGCATTTT.

The V and J genes are TRBV6-1 and TRBJ1-5; D uncertain. V lost 0 bases and J lost 4, with 13 bases in between. Germline lookup yields CDR1 MNHNS and CDR2 SASEGT. The CDR3 length is 16 residues. CDR3 sequence: CASSEASGVSNQPQHF. CDR3 in DNA: TGTGCCAGCAGTGAAGCCAGCGGTGTCTCTAATCAGCCCCAGCATTTT.

The chain has TRBV4-2 and TRBJ1-4; D is unresolved. V was pared by 0 bases and J by 0 bases, with 20 bases between. Germline CDR1 reads LGHNA; CDR2 reads YNFKEQ. The CDR3 extends over 20 amino acids. This CDR3 reads CASSQENIRVGSATNEKLFF. CDR3 nucleotide sequence: TGTGCCAGCAGCCAAGAAAACATTCGGGTGGGGAGTGCAACTAATGAAAAACTGTTTTTT.

This chain joins TRBV16 and TRBJ2-1; no firm D call. V was cut by 3 bases and J by 2 bases, with 11 bases left in between. In germline, CDR1 is KGHSY, CDR2 FQNENV. The CDR3 is 15 residues long. CDR3 nucleotides: TGTGCCAGCAGCCACGGTGTCGGTCCCTACAATGAGCAGTTCTTC. Its translation is CASSHGVGPYNEQFF.

On this clonotype: A much larger clone sits a single nucleotide away, making a read error possible. V gene TRBV5-1 combines with J gene TRBJ1-2; D remains unclear. Germline CDR1 reads SGHRS; CDR2 reads YFSETQ. Between the trimmed V and J ends, which lost 4 bases and 4 bases, there was a span of 14 bases. This CDR3 spans 14 amino acids. The CDR3, as DNA: TGCGCCAGCAGCCAGAGGGCAGGTGGCTATGGCTACACCTTC. This encodes CASSQRAGGYGYTF. Combining the CDR3 with reference TRBV5-1 and TRBJ1-2 gives the whole variable domain KAGVTQTPRYLIKTRGQQVTLSCSPISGHRSVSWYQQTPGQGLQFLFEYFSETQRNKGNFPGRFSGRQFSNSRSEMNVSTLELGDSALYLCASSQRAGGYGYTFGSGTRLTVV.

This chain joins TRBV5-5 and TRBJ1-3; 7 bases are shared with TRBD1. Trimming cost V 4 bases and J 3 bases; bases outside gene matches: 7. The germline CDR1 and CDR2 sequences are SGHKS and YYEKEE (reference sequence). The CDR3 length is 15 residues. The CDR3 sequence: CASSAGTGVGNTIYF. The CDR3 DNA is TGTGCCAGCAGCGCGGGAACAGGGGTTGGAAACACCATATATTTT.

With regard to this clonotype: One junction end does not reproduce the germline sequence, and a read error may be involved. The chain links TRBV7-2 to TRBJ1-2, with D maybe TRBD1 (5 bases). Looked up from germline, CDR1 is SGHTA and CDR2 is FQGNSA. The CDR3 consists of 15 residues. CDR3 sequence (DNA): TGTGCCAGCGGCTTAGGGAACAGGAGGTTATATGGCTACACCTTC. Encoded protein: CASGLGNRRLYGYTF. The full variable domain, in which reference TRBV7-2 and TRBJ1-2 provide the parts outside the CDR3, is GAGVSQSPSNKVTEKGKDVELRCDPISGHTALYWYRQSLGQGLEFLIYFQGNSAPDKSGLPSDRFSAERTGGSVSTLTIQRTQQEDSAVYLCASGLGNRRLYGYTFGSGTRLTVV.

Concerning this clonotype: A much larger clone lies a single base off, so this may be a read error. V and J are TRBV20-1 and TRBJ2-5; a possible D gene is TRBD2 (5 bases). This CDR3 region has 15 residues. Germline V CDR1 and CDR2: DFQATT, SNEGSKA (reference sequence). The CDR3 nucleotides are TGCAGTGCTAGTACGTTTGTGGACTCTCAAGAGGCCCAGTACTTC. Protein product: CSASTFVDSQEAQYF.

This clonotype was seen a few times. V is TRBV2 and J is TRBJ2-3, with D perhaps matching TRBD1 or TRBD2 (5 bases each). V lost 4 bases and J 7 bases, leaving 9 bases between the germline ends. CDR1 and CDR2 from the germline V gene are SNHLY and FYNNEI. The CDR3 sequence is 12 residues long. CDR3 nucleotide sequence: TGTGCCAGCAGTGGCTCGGGACATACGCAGTATTTT. Its translation is CASSGSGHTQYF.

This clonotype was counted once. This chain uses TRBV18 with TRBJ1-4, with D hard to call. The CDR3 contains 14 residues. V was clipped by 1 base and J by 3 bases, with 6 bases between them. Germline values: CDR1 KGHSH, CDR2 LQKENI. The CDR3 DNA follows: TGTGCCAGCTCACCACAAGGACCTAATGAAAAACTGTTTTTT. This encodes CASSPQGPNEKLFF. Based on the CDR3 plus reference TRBV18 and TRBJ1-4, the full variable domain is NAGVMQNPRHLVRRRGQEARLRCSPMKGHSHVYWYRQLPEEGLKFMVYLQKENIIDESGMPKERFSAEFPKEGPSILRIQQVVRGDSAAYFCASSPQGPNEKLFFGSGTQLSVL.

J is TRBJ1-6 and V is TRBV7-2; D unclear. Germline CDR1 is SGHTA and CDR2 is FQGNSA. The CDR3 runs to 13 residues. V shed 4 bases and J shed 6 bases, with 7 bases lying between them. The CDR3: CASSSEINSPLHF. The CDR3 nucleotides read TGTGCCAGCAGCTCCGAGATTAATTCACCCCTCCACTTT. The full variable domain, in which reference TRBV7-2 and TRBJ1-6 provide the parts outside the CDR3, is GAGVSQSPSNKVTEKGKDVELRCDPISGHTALYWYRQSLGQGLEFLIYFQGNSAPDKSGLPSDRFSAERTGGSVSTLTIQRTQQEDSAVYLCASSSEINSPLHFGNGTRLTVT.

This clonotype was seen a few times. CDR3 coding DNA: TGTGCCAGCAGCCAAGATTTGGCTTTTGAGCAGTTCTTC. It encodes CASSQDLAFEQFF. The gene calls are TRBV14 and TRBJ2-1; the D is unclear. Trimming left V 0 bases short and J 9 bases short, with 9 bases between. CDR1 SGHDN and CDR2 FVKESK come from the germline V gene. The CDR3 extends over 13 amino acids.

On this clonotype itself: A much larger clone differs by one base, so this may be a read error. This rearrangement joins TRBV20-1 to TRBJ2-5, with 13 bases matching TRBD2. Germline V gives CDR1 DFQATT, CDR2 SNEGSKA (reference sequence). With V trimmed by 6 bases and J by 11 bases, 12 bases remained unmatched. CDR3 length: 14 residues. The CDR3 DNA reads as TGCAGTGCCCCGGGACTAGCGGGGTCCAATGAGCAGTACTTC. This gives the protein CSAPGLAGSNEQYF.

V gene TRBV7-2 combines with J gene TRBJ2-5, with 10 bases lining up with TRBD1. The tail of the sequence fits TRBJ2-7 better, so the J call may be wrong. Germline V gene data show CDR1 as SGHTA and CDR2 as FQGNSA. The length of the CDR3 is 17 residues. Written as DNA, the CDR3 is TGTGCCAGCAGCGTTACCGGTCGGCGGGACAGGGGAAACGAGCAGTACTTC. It yields the protein CASSVTGRRDRGNEQYF.

At least ten counts were recorded for this clonotype. This chain connects TRBV6-2 or TRBV6-3 to TRBJ2-5; D is ambiguous. The CDR3 totals 10 residues. CDR1 MNHEY and CDR2 SVGEGT come from the germline V gene. V gave up 2 bases and J gave up 5 bases, with 0 bases separating them. DNA for the CDR3: TGTGCCAGCAGTTACGAGACCCAGTACTTC. Its translation: CASSYETQYF.

The genes are TRBV12-3 or TRBV12-4 and TRBJ1-2; D is undetermined. V gave up 2 bases and J gave up 2 bases, with 12 bases separating them. CDR3 length: 15 amino acids. Here the CDR3 reads CASSLIGSGNYGYTF. CDR3 nucleotides: TGTGCCAGCAGTTTAATCGGGTCCGGGAACTATGGCTACACCTTC.

This clonotype was counted at least ten times. The chain combines TRBV20-1 with TRBJ2-7; TRBD1 agrees at 9 bases. The ends lost 6 bases at V and 4 bases at J; junction bases unmatched: 4. CDR1 is DFQATT, CDR2 SNEGSKA, per germline (reference sequence). CDR3 length: 12 residues. The CDR3 protein is CSATGTGYEQYF. The CDR3 region has the DNA TGCAGTGCCACCGGGACAGGGTACGAGCAGTACTTC.

This clonotype was observed a few times. The chain combines TRBV7-3 with TRBJ2-1; 8 bases fit TRBD1. The DNA end favors TRBJ2-7, so the J call may be wrong. This CDR3 contains 15 residues. Germline assignment: CDR1 SGHTA and CDR2 FQGTGA. CDR3 bases: TGTGCCAGCAGCTTAAACAGGGGGGCCTACAATGAGCAGTACTTC. Translated: CASSLNRGAYNEQYF.